This passage covers 30 T cell receptor beta chains from one sample sequenced in a study of cytomegalovirus exposure and HLA in healthy donors. This table comes from immunoSEQ multiplex PCR, and its TCRdb copy is limited to in-frame clones, with some not included. The sample lists 80,000 to 95,000 clones, about 96% occurring once. Material: PBMCs. All receptors come from a woman between 18 and 29 years old in good health and CMV-seronegative.

The chain recombines TRBV6-6 with TRBJ2-7; D ambiguous. With 0 bases removed from V and 6 bases from J, the gap between germline ends came to 9 bases. Per germline, CDR1 MNHNY and CDR2 SVGAGI (reference sequence). The CDR3 has 13 residues. CDR3 in amino acids: CASSYSRGFEQYF. The CDR3 nucleotides are TGTGCCAGCAGTTACTCGAGAGGTTTCGAGCAGTACTTC.

The chain couples TRBV6-5 to TRBJ2-7, with unresolved D. Germline lookup yields CDR1 MNHEY and CDR2 SVGAGI. The V gene lost 6 bases and the J gene lost 3 bases, with 12 bases spanning the gap. The CDR3 length is 13 residues. The CDR3 bases are TGTGCCAGCAGCAGACCAGGCGACTACGAGCAGTACTTC. Its protein product is CASSRPGDYEQYF.

The chain has TRBV4-1 and TRBJ2-1, with 9 bases matching TRBD2. The CDR3 spans 17 residues. V was pared by 0 bases and J by 2 bases, with 5 bases of the junction left unmatched. The V gene's germline CDR1 is MGHRA and CDR2 YSYEKL. The CDR3 DNA is TGCGCCAGCAGCCAAGAAGGCGGGAGGGTTACCTACAATGAGCAGTTCTTC. As protein: CASSQEGGRVTYNEQFF.

The J gene is TRBJ1-1, the V gene TRBV5-1; D possibly corresponds to TRBD1 (5 bases). Trimming cost V 4 bases and J 3 bases, with 10 bases left between them. This CDR3 is built from 13 residues. The germline gives CDR1 SGHRS, CDR2 YFSETQ. The CDR3 reads CASSNQGYTEAFF. The CDR3 region has the DNA TGCGCCAGCAGCAATCAGGGATACACTGAAGCTTTCTTT.

The genes are TRBV27 and TRBJ2-3; 9 bases fit TRBD1. J was trimmed by 2 bases and V by 4 bases; bases with no gene match: 7. There are 16 residues in the CDR3. Germline V gene lookup returns CDR1 MNHEY and CDR2 SMNVEV (reference sequence). CDR3 residues: CASSSDYRGPTDTQYF. The CDR3 bases are TGTGCCAGCAGTTCGGACTACAGGGGGCCCACAGATACGCAGTATTTT.

This chain links TRBV13 with TRBJ2-3; 7 bases agree with TRBD1. Trimming at V came to 8 bases and at J to 2 bases, leaving 7 bases not matched to a gene. The CDR3 has 14 residues. Germline CDR1 and CDR2: PRHDT and FYEKMQ (reference sequence). The CDR3 region has the DNA TGTGCCAGCTGCGAGACAGGGCTCACAGATACGCAGTATTTT. Residues: CASCETGLTDTQYF.

The chain couples TRBV19 to TRBJ2-1; 8 bases line up with TRBD2. Germline CDR1 and CDR2: LNHDA and SQIVND (reference sequence). This CDR3 comprises 14 residues. With 5 bases clipped from V and 11 bases from J, the junction kept 11 bases outside the gene matches. The CDR3 DNA is TGTGCCAGTAGTCCCGGGGGGGGCCTGAGGCAGCAGTTCTTC. It encodes CASSPGGGLRQQFF.

The chain recombines TRBV14 with TRBJ2-1; the match to TRBD2 covers 14 bases. The J segment lost 6 bases and the V segment lost 0 bases, leaving 10 bases of the junction unmatched. This CDR3 has 19 amino acids. Germline V gene sequence: CDR1 SGHDN, CDR2 FVKESK. The CDR3 nucleotides read TGTGCCAGCAGCCAAGAATGGGGACTAGCGGGAGCGTTTGTCAATGAGCAGTTCTTC. Amino acid sequence: CASSQEWGLAGAFVNEQFF.

The V gene is TRBV5-5, the J gene TRBJ2-5, with D perhaps matching TRBD2 (6 bases). The CDR3 is 16 amino acids. V was cut by 10 bases and J by 4 bases, with 26 bases left in between. CDR1 and CDR2 (germline): SGHKS, YYEKEE (reference sequence). CDR3 amino acids: CAFRRDLWGEGETQYF. For the CDR3, the DNA is TGTGCCTTCAGACGGGATTTGTGGGGGGAAGGAGAGACCCAGTACTTC.

The chain couples TRBV5-1 to TRBJ2-7; 8 bases are a match to TRBD1. The length of the CDR3 is 16 residues. Germline loops: CDR1 SGHRS, CDR2 YFSETQ. V lost 2 bases and J lost 0; bases outside the gene matches: 7. The CDR3 coding sequence is TGCGCCAGCAGCTTAGGACCGGGACAGGACTCCTACGAGCAGTACTTC. Encoded protein: CASSLGPGQDSYEQYF.

V gene TRBV9 combines with J gene TRBJ2-7; 9 bases are shared with TRBD1. V lost 7 bases to trimming and J lost 6 bases; unmatched junction nucleotides: 5. Germline CDR1 reads SGDLS; CDR2 reads YYNGEE. The CDR3 contains 12 residues. Here the CDR3 reads CASGDRVGEQYF. CDR3 bases: TGTGCCAGCGGGGACAGGGTCGGCGAGCAGTACTTC.

V and J are TRBV11-2 and TRBJ2-7; 13 nucleotides line up with TRBD2. The CDR3 runs to 19 residues. Germline lookup yields CDR1 SGHAT and CDR2 FQNNGV. The V and J ends lost 5 bases and 6 bases, in that order; junction bases with no gene match: 19. As DNA, the CDR3 is TGTGCCAGCAGCGATAGAGGACTAGCGGGAGAGCGCGGAGGGGGCGAGCAGTACTTC. This translates into CASSDRGLAGERGGGEQYF.

V is TRBV19 and J is TRBJ1-1, with D unresolved. The V end was cut by 3 bases, the J end by 5 bases, with 4 bases between. The CDR3 is 11 residues long. Germline assignment: CDR1 LNHDA and CDR2 SQIVND (reference sequence). CDR3 loop: CASSITTEAFF. As DNA, the CDR3 is TGTGCCAGTAGTATTACTACTGAAGCTTTCTTT. Drawing the rest from reference TRBV19 and TRBJ1-1, the complete variable domain is DGGITQSPKYLFRKEGQNVTLSCEQNLNHDAMYWYRQDPGQGLRLIYYSQIVNDFQKGDIAEGYSVSREKKESFPLTVTSAQKNPTAFYLCASSITTEAFFGQGTRLTVV.

This clone was detected only a few times. V usage is TRBV6-4 and J usage is TRBJ2-5, with a possible D match to TRBD2 (5 bases). V lost 2 bases, J lost 7 bases, and 11 bases lay in between. This CDR3 is built from 13 residues. CDR1 is MRHNA and CDR2 is SNTAGT in the germline V gene. The CDR3 loop reads CASSDGPSGTQYF. In DNA form, the CDR3 reads TGTGCCAGCAGTGACGGGCCGAGCGGGACCCAGTACTTC.

V gene TRBV4-1 combines with J gene TRBJ1-5; 9 nucleotides agree with TRBD1. Germline loops: CDR1 MGHRA, CDR2 YSYEKL. CDR3 length: 16 amino acids. The J segment lost 9 bases and the V segment lost 0 bases, leaving 9 bases of the junction unmatched. This chain's CDR3 is CASSQDEDRGLRPQHF. CDR3 coding DNA: TGCGCCAGCAGCCAAGATGAGGACAGGGGATTACGGCCCCAGCATTTT.

The chain is built from TRBV5-3 and TRBJ1-4; D unresolved. TRBV5-3 carries the ORF label, with uncertain function. This CDR3 is 16 amino acids long. V was cut by 7 bases and J by 5 bases, with 21 bases left in between. The CDR3 coding sequence is TGTGCCAGATTCCGCCGACACCCAACAATAAATGAAAAACTGTTTTTT. It yields the protein CARFRRHPTINEKLFF.

CDR3 in amino acids: CASSKESPGVSYEQYF. In DNA form, the CDR3 reads TGTGCCAGCAGCAAAGAGAGCCCAGGGGTTTCCTACGAGCAGTACTTC. This chain links TRBV2 with TRBJ2-7, with TRBD1 as a possible D gene (6 bases). The ends were cut back, 6 bases at V and 1 base at J, with 19 bases in the middle. CDR3 size: 16 residues. Germline CDR1 is SNHLY and CDR2 is FYNNEI.

The chain carries TRBV7-6 and TRBJ2-1; tentatively, D is TRBD1 (5 bases). The germline gives CDR1 SGHVS, CDR2 FNYEAQ. Trimming shortened V by 5 bases and J by 3 bases, and 14 bases separated the two germline ends. The CDR3 totals 15 residues. CDR3 nucleotide sequence: TGTGCCAGCAGCCCCCGCCCAGGGATCTACAATGAGCAGTTCTTC. Its translation: CASSPRPGIYNEQFF.

This clone was seen just once. The chain has TRBV28 and TRBJ1-3; 9 bases line up with TRBD1. The trim removed 4 bases at V and 2 bases at J, leaving 3 bases unmatched. The CDR3 spans 15 residues. Germline CDR1 MDHEN, CDR2 SYDVKM. The CDR3 protein is CASSYRGLTGNTIYF. The DNA of the CDR3 is TGTGCCAGCAGTTACAGGGGGCTGACTGGAAACACCATATATTTT.

This rearrangement joins TRBV6-1 to TRBJ1-3, with a possible D match to TRBD1 (6 bases). The V end was cut by 5 bases, the J end by 2 bases, with 13 bases between. The V gene's germline CDR1 is MNHNS and CDR2 SASEGT. This CDR3 contains 15 residues. The CDR3: CASSPREGAGNTIYF. Here the CDR3 DNA reads TGTGCCAGCAGTCCGAGAGAGGGGGCTGGAAACACCATATATTTT.

V usage is TRBV7-9 and J usage is TRBJ2-7, with 9 positions matching TRBD2. Trimming took 2 bases from V and 1 from J; bases not matched to a gene: 0. The germline V gene encodes CDR1 SEHNR and CDR2 FQNEAQ (reference sequence). CDR3 size: 14 residues. CDR3 loop: CASSLLAGSYEQYF. The DNA of the CDR3 is TGTGCCAGCAGCTTACTAGCGGGGTCCTACGAGCAGTACTTC.

V and J are TRBV4-1 and TRBJ2-6, with 10 bases lining up with TRBD1. CDR3 length: 20 amino acids. The V gene's germline CDR1 is MGHRA and CDR2 YSYEKL. Germline trimming cut 6 bases from V and 0 bases from J; bases unmatched to any gene: 14. CDR3 DNA: TGCGCCAGCAGTACCACCTTCCGGGACAGGGGTCCCTCTGGGGCCAACGTCCTGACTTTC. Translating gives CASSTTFRDRGPSGANVLTF.

This chain uses TRBV28 with TRBJ2-1, with 9 bases fitting TRBD2. This CDR3 is built from 15 residues. V shed 5 bases and J 9 bases; nucleotides not matched to a gene: 11. The germline V gene has CDR1 MDHEN and CDR2 SYDVKM. This CDR3 is CASSTPWREGGEQFF. CDR3 nucleotides: TGTGCCAGCAGTACCCCATGGCGGGAGGGGGGTGAGCAGTTCTTC.

This chain uses TRBV11-2 with TRBJ1-3, with D maybe TRBD1 (6 bases). Deletions cut 3 bases from V and 1 base from J, with 10 bases between. CDR3 size: 15 residues. CDR1 is SGHAT and CDR2 is FQNNGV in the germline V gene. CDR3 sequence reads: CASSFTGFSGNTIYF. The CDR3, as DNA: TGTGCCAGCAGCTTTACAGGGTTTTCTGGAAACACCATATATTTT.

The V call is TRBV6-6, the J call TRBJ1-3; D is unresolved. The CDR3 loop spans 14 amino acids. Deletions cut 4 bases from V and 0 bases from J, with 7 bases between. Germline CDR1 reads MNHNY; CDR2 reads SVGAGI (reference sequence). In DNA form, the CDR3 reads TGTGCCAGCAGTTCGACGGGCTCTGGAAACACCATATATTTT. Its protein product is CASSSTGSGNTIYF.

The chain employs TRBV29-1 and TRBJ2-1; the match to TRBD2 covers 8 bases. Germline V gives CDR1 SQVTM, CDR2 ANQGSEA. CDR3 length: 15 residues. The ends lost 0 bases at V and 8 bases at J; junction bases unmatched: 9. Written as DNA, the CDR3 is TGCAGCGTTGAAGATAGGAGCGGGAGTACCGATGAGCAGTTCTTC. It specifies CSVEDRSGSTDEQFF.

This clone is a singleton in its sample. V is TRBV10-3 and J is TRBJ1-4, with 7 nucleotides matching TRBD1. Germline V gene lookup returns CDR1 ENHRY and CDR2 SYGVKD. The CDR3 is 14 amino acids. Germline trimming cut 6 bases from V and 7 bases from J; bases unmatched to any gene: 8. CDR3 DNA: TGTGCCATCAGATCCGACAGGGCGAGTGAAAAACTGTTTTTT. Translation: CAIRSDRASEKLFF.

The chain links TRBV27 to TRBJ1-1, with D possibly matching TRBD1 (5 bases). The germline V and J ends were trimmed by 4 bases and 1 base, with 16 bases remaining between them. CDR1 MNHEY and CDR2 SMNVEV come from the germline V gene (reference sequence). There are 16 residues in the CDR3. The CDR3 sequence is CASSSQGVGWNTEAFF. CDR3 DNA sequence: TGTGCCAGCAGTTCTCAGGGTGTGGGATGGAACACTGAAGCTTTCTTT.

The rearrangement uses TRBV21-1 and TRBJ2-3; the table gives TRBD2 as D, unverified against the DNA. TRBV21-1 is described as a pseudogene. The CDR3 totals 18 residues. The CDR3 spells CASSKVPSGRVKTDTQYF. The CDR3 nucleotides are TGTGCCAGCAGCAAAGTTCCTAGCGGGAGGGTGAAGACAGATACGCAGTATTTT.

The genes are TRBV19 and TRBJ2-1; D gene ambiguous. The CDR3 runs to 12 residues. V was pared by 2 bases and J by 5 bases, with 4 bases between. The germline V gene encodes CDR1 LNHDA and CDR2 SQIVND (reference sequence). The chain's CDR3 is CASSIFDNEQFF. Here the CDR3 DNA reads TGTGCCAGTAGTATATTCGACAATGAGCAGTTCTTC.